This T cell receptor beta chain emerged from a study of vaccination and CD4 T cells after COVID-19. A note on this clonotype: Its antigen is currently unknown.

CD4+ T cells that had been cultured provided DNA sequenced with the Oncomine TCR Beta short-read assay. TCRdb called the PCR reads again in MiXCR, with one record for every CDR3 protein. The data show several thousand distinct CDR3 sequences, approximately 44% seen once. Documented treatment: roughly 10-day PBMC culture with coronavirus spike peptide pools or control peptides (ViraFEST assay). The unexposed donor's CD4+ T cells were collected before the COVID-19 pandemic (2011-2018). The CDR3 sequence is 15 residues long. The germline V gene encodes CDR1 SGHTA and CDR2 FQGNSA. V was clipped by 5 bases and J by 3 bases; unmatched bases: 4.

The V and J genes are TRBV7-2 and TRBJ2-1; 10 bases line up with TRBD2. Sequencing was performed on CD4+ T cells from blood, cultured in vitro. The receptor was isolated from a human donor in good health. As DNA, the CDR3 is TGTGCCAGCAGCCCCACTAGCGGGAACTACAATGAGCAGTTCTTC. Amino acids: CASSPTSGNYNEQFF. The full variable domain, with the rest looked up from reference TRBV7-2 and TRBJ2-1, is GAGVSQSPSNKVTEKGKDVELRCDPISGHTALYWYRQSLGQGLEFLIYFQGNSAPDKSGLPSDRFSAERTGGSVSTLTIQRTQQEDSAVYLCASSPTSGNYNEQFFGPGTRLTVL.